Following are 30 T cell receptor beta chains from one sample sequenced in a study of beta chain features in type 1 diabetes. The investigators reverse transcribed all of the isolated RNA, so they sequenced expressed TCRB transcripts. Profiled with immunoSEQ multiplex PCR; TCRdb holds only in-frame clones, not every one. The repertoire holds about 700,000 clones, roughly 13% seen once, with 0.02% to 0.025% in the top ten. Findings and caveats of the study: All four CD4+ subsets of Type 1 diabetes patients contained TCRB CDR3s that were moderately but significantly shorter.

No antigen is known for these receptors. The sequenced sample consisted of naive CD4+ T cells from blood. These receptors all stem from a man younger than 35 with type 1 diabetes.

CDR3 region: CASSYTGRGSPLHF. CDR3 coding DNA: TGTGCCAGCAGTTACACAGGGAGGGGGTCACCCCTCCACTTT. The V and J genes are TRBV6-5 and TRBJ1-6, with D possibly TRBD1 on 6 matching bases. The CDR3 spans 14 residues. V gave up 2 bases and J gave up 10 bases, with 12 bases separating them. Germline CDR1 MNHEY, CDR2 SVGAGI.

This clone has just a few counts. The chain uses TRBV4-1 and TRBJ2-5, with TRBD2 matching 7 bases. Germline V gives CDR1 MGHRA, CDR2 YSYEKL. V was clipped by 0 bases and J by 1 base; unmatched bases: 11. The CDR3 is made up of 18 amino acids. Here the CDR3 DNA reads TGCGCCAGCAGCCAAGAAGAGTCATCTAGCGGAGTCCAAGAGACCCAGTACTTC. Translated: CASSQEESSSGVQETQYF.

The chain couples TRBV10-2 to TRBJ2-7; D tentatively reads TRBD1 or TRBD2 (5 bases each). CDR3 length: 14 amino acids. The germline V gene has CDR1 WSHSY and CDR2 SAAADI. Trimming took 3 bases from V and 7 from J, leaving 16 bases between them. CDR3 nucleotides: TGCGCCAGCAGTGAAGCAGGGCCACCGGGGGAGCAGTACTTC. It codes for CASSEAGPPGEQYF.

This clone was observed a few times. Other DNA variants within this sample encode the same CDR3. This chain links TRBV5-4 with TRBJ1-1; D gene ambiguous. Germline assignment: CDR1 SGHNT and CDR2 YYREEE (reference sequence). The CDR3 is 13 residues long. The germline V and J ends were trimmed by 2 bases and 0 bases, with 5 bases remaining between them. The CDR3 loop reads CASSFGLNTEAFF. CDR3 bases: TGTGCCAGCAGCTTCGGACTGAACACTGAAGCTTTCTTT.

A single count supports this clone. The chain recombines TRBV7-2 with TRBJ2-7; D unclear. The CDR3 extends over 14 amino acids. Germline V gives CDR1 SGHTA, CDR2 FQGNSA. V gave up 5 bases and J gave up 3 bases, with 14 bases separating them. The CDR3 coding sequence is TGTGCCAGCAGCCCCCCAGCGCCCCTCTACGAGCAGTACTTC. This codes for CASSPPAPLYEQYF.

CDR3 DNA sequence: TGTGCCAGCAGCCCTAGCGGGGGGCGCCAAGAGACCCAGTACTTC. Residues: CASSPSGGRQETQYF. This chain joins TRBV28 and TRBJ2-5; TRBD2 agrees at 11 bases. J lost 1 base, V lost 6 bases, and 4 bases had no gene match. CDR1 is MDHEN, CDR2 SYDVKM, per germline. The CDR3 length is 15 residues.

This clone was seen only a few times. The gene calls are TRBV2 and TRBJ2-7; the D gene could be TRBD1 or TRBD2 (5 bases each). Germline V gene sequence: CDR1 SNHLY, CDR2 FYNNEI. This CDR3 spans 14 amino acids. V shed 4 bases and J shed 8 bases, with 18 bases lying between them. DNA of the CDR3: TGTGCCAGCAGTGCCGGGACGGTGCTTGAGAAGCAGTACTTC. Translated, it gives CASSAGTVLEKQYF.

This clone has more than one count but fewer than ten. This chain connects TRBV7-2 to TRBJ2-1, with D perhaps given as TRBD1 or TRBD2 (6 bases each). The CDR3 loop spans 15 amino acids. Trimming cost V 0 bases and J 8 bases, with 14 bases left between them. Germline lookup yields CDR1 SGHTA and CDR2 FQGNSA. Here the CDR3 DNA reads TGTGCCAGCAGCTTAGCGCTAGGGGGGTTCGATGAGCAGTTCTTC. As protein: CASSLALGGFDEQFF.

The V gene is TRBV6-5, the J gene TRBJ1-1; D is unresolved. The germline V gene encodes CDR1 MNHEY and CDR2 SVGAGI. This CDR3 is 11 amino acids long. The V gene lost 4 bases and the J gene lost 8 bases, with 8 bases spanning the gap. The CDR3 nucleotides are TGTGCCAGCAGTTCCGAACGGGAAGCTTTCTTT. This translates into CASSSEREAFF.

The V gene is TRBV7-9, the J gene TRBJ1-4; tentative D call: TRBD1 (6 bases). Deletions cut 5 bases from V and 8 bases from J, with 12 bases between. The germline V gene has CDR1 SEHNR and CDR2 FQNEAQ (reference sequence). The CDR3 extends over 13 amino acids. CDR3 protein: CASSPQGVEKLFF. Written as DNA, the CDR3 is TGTGCCAGCAGCCCACAGGGAGTCGAAAAACTGTTTTTT.

The chain employs TRBV30 and TRBJ1-5; TRBD1 agrees at 8 bases. Per germline, CDR1 GTSNPN and CDR2 SVGIG (reference sequence). The CDR3 length is 15 residues. V lost 0 bases and J lost 4; bases outside the gene matches: 5. The CDR3 here is CAWSVGTGLNQPQHF. CDR3 in DNA: TGTGCCTGGAGTGTGGGGACAGGATTAAATCAGCCCCAGCATTTT.

The genes are TRBV11-3 and TRBJ2-2; the D gene could be TRBD1 or TRBD2 (6 bases each). Germline V gene data show CDR1 as SGHNT and CDR2 as YENEEA. The V end lost 5 bases, the J end lost 3 bases, and 16 bases lay between the germline ends. The CDR3 loop spans 16 amino acids. Here the CDR3 reads CASSPWTAGYTGELFF. CDR3 sequence (DNA): TGTGCCAGCAGCCCCTGGACAGCGGGCTACACCGGGGAGCTGTTTTTT.

The J gene is TRBJ2-6, the V gene TRBV5-1, with D hard to call. Germline V gene data show CDR1 as SGHRS and CDR2 as YFSETQ. The V end lost 0 bases, the J end lost 0 bases, and 16 bases lay between the germline ends. This CDR3 spans 19 amino acids. The CDR3 bases are TGCGCCAGCAGCTTGGTATACGACACGAGAAACTCTGGGGCCAACGTCCTGACTTTC. It yields the protein CASSLVYDTRNSGANVLTF.

This clone was seen a handful of times. The chain's CDR3 is CASIREGITGANVLTF. DNA for the CDR3: TGTGCCAGCATCCGGGAGGGGATTACTGGGGCCAACGTCCTGACTTTC. This chain connects TRBV5-8 to TRBJ2-6, with TRBD2 matching over 8 bases. Losses at the gene ends were 6 bases for V and 2 bases for J; bases not matched to a gene: 7. Germline CDR1 is SGHTS and CDR2 is YDEGEE. This CDR3 is 16 amino acids long.

The table lists this clone with a few counts. V and J are TRBV6-1 and TRBJ1-1; TRBD1 agrees at 8 bases. CDR3 length: 13 amino acids. Germline CDR1 reads MNHNS; CDR2 reads SASEGT. The trim removed 4 bases at V and 5 bases at J, leaving 3 bases unmatched. The CDR3 loop is CASSVNRGTEAFF. CDR3 bases: TGTGCCAGCAGTGTCAACAGGGGGACTGAAGCTTTCTTT.

This clone was found a few times. V is TRBV29-1 and J is TRBJ2-7, with TRBD1 matching over 7 bases. CDR1 is SQVTM, CDR2 ANQGSEA, per germline. This CDR3 is built from 14 residues. V dropped 8 bases and J dropped 1; count of bases not matched to a gene: 11. The CDR3 spells CSPAVRDRSYEQYF. The CDR3 nucleotides are TGCAGCCCGGCTGTTAGGGACAGATCCTACGAGCAGTACTTC.

This sequence joins TRBV7-9 and TRBJ1-3, with unresolved D. The CDR3 totals 13 residues. Germline values: CDR1 SEHNR, CDR2 FQNEAQ (reference sequence). V was clipped by 6 bases and J by 6 bases, with 12 bases between them. DNA for the CDR3: TGTGCCAGCAGTATCCAGGAGGCAAACACCATATATTTT. Encoded protein: CASSIQEANTIYF.

The chain links TRBV9 to TRBJ2-7; D remains unclear. The germline gives CDR1 SGDLS, CDR2 YYNGEE. This CDR3 contains 14 residues. Trimming took off 0 bases at V and 3 bases at J, with 10 bases between the two ends. The CDR3 is CASSVGSSFYEQYF. The CDR3 DNA is TGTGCCAGCAGCGTAGGCAGCTCATTCTACGAGCAGTACTTC. The whole variable domain, remainder taken from reference TRBV9 and TRBJ2-7, is DSGVTQTPKHLITATGQRVTLRCSPRSGDLSVYWYQQSLDQGLQFLIQYYNGEERAKGNILERFSAQQFPDLHSELNLSSLELGDSALYFCASSVGSSFYEQYFGPGTRLTVT.

V usage is TRBV5-1 and J usage is TRBJ2-7, with 10 bases fitting TRBD2. The germline CDR1 and CDR2 sequences are SGHRS and YFSETQ. This CDR3 comprises 15 residues. Trimming removed 1 base from V and 6 bases from J; junction bases left unmatched: 7. The CDR3 protein is CASSLSTSGAREQYF. Here the CDR3 DNA reads TGCGCCAGCAGCTTGTCTACTAGCGGGGCCCGCGAGCAGTACTTC.

This clone showed up just once. The chain is built from TRBV9 and TRBJ1-6; 7 nucleotides match TRBD1. This CDR3 has 17 amino acids. V dropped 2 bases and J dropped 10; count of bases not matched to a gene: 15. The germline V gene encodes CDR1 SGDLS and CDR2 YYNGEE. For the CDR3, the DNA is TGTGCCAGCAGCGTGGGCCCGCTGGGAGGGGGCGCGTCACCCCTCCACTTT. It yields the protein CASSVGPLGGGASPLHF.

The CDR3 bases are TGTGCCAGCAGCTTAAACCCCCTAACAGATACGCAGTATTTT. It codes for CASSLNPLTDTQYF. The V call is TRBV7-9, the J call TRBJ2-3, with D hard to call. The CDR3 length is 14 residues. V lost 2 bases and J lost 3, with 9 bases in between. Germline assignment: CDR1 SEHNR and CDR2 FQNEAQ (reference sequence). The full variable domain, its missing parts supplied by reference TRBV7-9 and TRBJ2-3, is DTGVSQNPRHKITKRGQNVTFRCDPISEHNRLYWYRQTLGQGPEFLTYFQNEAQLEKSRLLSDRFSAERPKGSFSTLEIQRTEQGDSAMYLCASSLNPLTDTQYFGPGTRLTVL.

This chain uses TRBV7-2 with TRBJ2-7; possible D gene TRBD2, 5 bases. With 1 base removed from V and 3 bases from J, the gap between germline ends came to 16 bases. The CDR3 spans 16 residues. The germline gives CDR1 SGHTA, CDR2 FQGNSA. The chain's CDR3 is CASSLEGLGAHYEQYF. CDR3 DNA sequence: TGTGCCAGCAGCTTAGAGGGCTTGGGAGCGCACTACGAGCAGTACTTC.

The chain uses TRBV30 and TRBJ1-3; D is undetermined. Germline V gene lookup returns CDR1 GTSNPN and CDR2 SVGIG (reference sequence). V lost 2 bases and J lost 0, with 8 bases in between. The CDR3 has 14 residues. DNA of the CDR3: TGTGCCTGGAGTTTCAGGAGCTCTGGAAACACCATATATTTT. It is translated as CAWSFRSSGNTIYF. Supplemented by reference TRBV30 and TRBJ1-3, the full variable domain reads SQTIHQWPATLVQPVGSPLSLECTVEGTSNPNLYWYRQAAGRGLQLLFYSVGIGQISSEVPQNLSASRPQDRQFILSSKKLLLSDSGFYLCAWSFRSSGNTIYFGEGSWLTVV.

This clone came up a few times. This chain connects TRBV5-4 to TRBJ2-6; D gene ambiguous. The V and J ends lost 2 bases and 0 bases respectively, with 9 bases between them. CDR1 and CDR2 (germline): SGHNT, YYREEE (reference sequence). CDR3 size: 16 residues. Here the CDR3 reads CASSFGRHSGANVLTF. The CDR3 DNA reads TGTGCCAGCAGCTTTGGGCGGCACTCTGGGGCCAACGTCCTGACTTTC. Filled out from reference TRBV5-4 and TRBJ2-6, the complete variable domain reads ETGVTQSPTHLIKTRGQQVTLRCSSQSGHNTVSWYQQALGQGPQFIFQYYREEENGRGNFPPRFSGLQFPNYSSELNVNALELDDSALYLCASSFGRHSGANVLTFGAGSRLTVL.

The chain employs TRBV6-6 and TRBJ2-3; D perhaps matches TRBD2 (6 bases). The V gene lost 0 bases and the J gene lost 6 bases, with 10 bases spanning the gap. This CDR3 has 14 amino acids. The V gene's germline CDR1 is MNHNY and CDR2 SVGAGI (reference sequence). In DNA, the CDR3 is TGTGCCAGCAGTTACTCGGGAGGTTTGGATACGCAGTATTTT. It specifies CASSYSGGLDTQYF.

A few counts support this clone. The gene calls are TRBV18 and TRBJ1-6; D gene unclear. In germline, CDR1 is KGHSH, CDR2 LQKENI. CDR3 size: 14 residues. With 2 bases removed from V and 8 bases from J, the gap between germline ends came to 10 bases. The CDR3, as DNA: TGTGCCAGCTCACCATTGCCCGGGGATTCACCCCTCCACTTT. Amino acid sequence: CASSPLPGDSPLHF.

Details on this clone: This sample also contains other DNA sequences that code for the same CDR3. V and J are TRBV25-1 and TRBJ2-1; D remains ambiguous. CDR1 MGHDK and CDR2 SYGVNS come from the germline V gene. This CDR3 has 11 residues. The V and J ends lost 6 bases and 5 bases respectively, with 5 bases between them. The DNA of the CDR3 is TGTGCCAGCAGAAGGAACAATGAGCAGTTCTTC. Protein: CASRRNNEQFF.

The chain employs TRBV30 and TRBJ2-5; 9 bases are a match to TRBD1. V shed 5 bases and J 6 bases; nucleotides not matched to a gene: 10. The germline V gene has CDR1 GTSNPN and CDR2 SVGIG (reference sequence). This CDR3 is 14 amino acids long. The CDR3 coding sequence is TGTGCCTGGGGGAGCGGGACAGGGATGAAGACCCAGTACTTC. This gives the protein CAWGSGTGMKTQYF.

This clone was observed a few times. V gene TRBV29-1 combines with J gene TRBJ1-4, with D possibly being TRBD1 (6 bases). V was clipped by 3 bases and J by 3 bases, with 11 bases between them. CDR1 is SQVTM and CDR2 is ANQGSEA in the germline V gene. The CDR3 spans 14 residues. The CDR3 loop reads CSVDTGFPNEKLFF. The CDR3 DNA reads as TGCAGCGTTGACACAGGGTTCCCTAATGAAAAACTGTTTTTT.

The chain is built from TRBV30 and TRBJ2-3; 7 bases line up with TRBD1. Germline CDR1 is GTSNPN and CDR2 is SVGIG (reference sequence). The CDR3 consists of 12 residues. J lost 3 bases, V lost 5 bases, and 2 bases had no gene match. CDR3 sequence: CAWDRETDTQYF. In DNA, the CDR3 is TGTGCCTGGGACAGGGAGACAGATACGCAGTATTTT.